The 23 T cell receptor beta chains in this list originate from one sample, sequenced in a study of shared clonotypes between healthy human individuals. Repertoires were generated with immunoSEQ multiplex PCR, while TCRdb's copy carries only in-frame clones and drops some. The data show roughly 500,000 clones, 79% seen once. Sequencing was carried out using PBMCs. Every receptor here comes from a woman in her forties in good health. Some clones in this sample may be carry-over from other donors' samples.

The genes are TRBV28 and TRBJ2-5; D may be TRBD1 or TRBD2 (5 bases each). With the DNA end fitting TRBJ2-7 better, the J assignment may be wrong. This CDR3 is 15 amino acids long. Germline V gene data show CDR1 as MDHEN and CDR2 as SYDVKM. CDR3 residues: CASSTPGRMSYEQYF. The CDR3 region has the DNA TGTGCCAGCAGTACGCCGGGACGGATGTCCTACGAGCAGTACTTC.

The CDR3 protein is CASSPTTSGNLAKNIQYF. CDR3 DNA: TGTGCCAGCAGCCCCACGACTAGCGGGAACCTAGCCAAAAACATTCAGTACTTC. The genes are TRBV7-2 and TRBJ2-4, with 11 bases matching TRBD2. V was pared by 5 bases and J by 0 bases, with 9 bases of the junction left unmatched. The CDR3 has 18 residues. Germline CDR1 reads SGHTA; CDR2 reads FQGNSA.

With respect to this clone: Additional DNA sequences in this sample encode the identical CDR3. The chain recombines TRBV18 with TRBJ2-7; D is unresolved. V gave up 2 bases and J gave up 3 bases, with 5 bases separating them. Germline values: CDR1 KGHSH, CDR2 LQKENI. This CDR3 has 12 residues. DNA of the CDR3: TGTGCCAGCTCACCAGGATACTACGAGCAGTACTTC. It is translated as CASSPGYYEQYF.

The chain employs TRBV7-9 and TRBJ2-7; D is possibly TRBD1 (6 bases). Per germline, CDR1 SEHNR and CDR2 FQNEAQ (reference sequence). With 4 bases removed from V and 6 bases from J, the gap between germline ends came to 13 bases. This CDR3 is built from 13 residues. CDR3 loop: CASSSQGRSEQYF. DNA of the CDR3: TGTGCCAGCAGCTCACAGGGCCGAAGCGAGCAGTACTTC.

The chain couples TRBV7-2 to TRBJ1-5; D unclear. V dropped 0 bases and J dropped 6 bases, with 6 bases sitting between them. The CDR3 length is 13 residues. The germline CDR1 and CDR2 sequences are SGHTA and FQGNSA. The CDR3 here is CASSLAWGQPQHF. The CDR3 bases are TGTGCCAGCAGCTTAGCATGGGGTCAGCCCCAGCATTTT.

The chain uses TRBV5-4 and TRBJ2-7; 9 nucleotides align to TRBD1. The CDR3 sequence is 14 residues long. The J segment lost 4 bases and the V segment lost 2 bases, leaving 4 bases of the junction unmatched. Germline loops: CDR1 SGHNT, CDR2 YYREEE (reference sequence). CDR3 in amino acids: CASSFGQGNYEQYF. The CDR3 nucleotides are TGTGCCAGCAGCTTTGGACAGGGGAATTACGAGCAGTACTTC.

There are a few counts of this clone. This rearrangement joins TRBV7-3 to TRBJ2-2; tentatively, D is TRBD1 or TRBD2 (5 bases each). Germline V lookup: CDR1 SGHTA, CDR2 FQGTGA. The CDR3 runs to 14 residues. The V end was cut by 5 bases, the J end by 5 bases, with 12 bases between. CDR3 amino acids: CASSPGSRTGELFF. The CDR3 nucleotides read TGTGCCAGCAGCCCAGGGAGTCGGACCGGGGAGCTGTTTTTT.

The chain joins TRBV12-5 to TRBJ2-7, with 7 bases that match TRBD1. With V trimmed by 3 bases and J by 3 bases, 11 bases remained unmatched. Germline V gene data show CDR1 as LGHNT and CDR2 as FRNRAP. The CDR3 has 16 amino acids. As DNA, the CDR3 is TGTGCTAGTGGTTTTCGAACCTGGGACAGAGGCTACGAGCAGTACTTC. It specifies CASGFRTWDRGYEQYF. Together with reference TRBV12-5 and TRBJ2-7, the CDR3 gives the full variable domain: DARVTQTPRHKVTEMGQEVTMRCQPILGHNTVFWYRQTMMQGLELLAYFRNRAPLDDSGMPKDRFSAEMPDATLATLKIQPSEPRDSAVYFCASGFRTWDRGYEQYFGPGTRLTVT.

This clone appeared a few times. V usage is TRBV5-1 and J usage is TRBJ1-2; no clear D. CDR1 is SGHRS, CDR2 YFSETQ, per germline. The CDR3 has 13 residues. Trimming took off 3 bases at V and 7 bases at J, with 13 bases between the two ends. For the CDR3, the DNA is TGCGCCAGCAGCTCAGACGGATGGGGTGGCTACACCTTC. Its translation: CASSSDGWGGYTF.

A few counts support this clone. The identical CDR3 is also encoded by other nucleotide sequences in the sample. The genes are TRBV4-1 and TRBJ2-3, with TRBD2 matching 11 bases. V dropped 6 bases and J dropped 4; count of bases not matched to a gene: 3. This CDR3 has 14 amino acids. Germline V gives CDR1 MGHRA, CDR2 YSYEKL. CDR3 residues: CASSLLAGADTQYF. In nucleotides, the CDR3 is TGCGCCAGCAGTTTACTAGCGGGAGCAGATACGCAGTATTTT.

V gene TRBV7-2 combines with J gene TRBJ2-1; D gene unclear. The germline gives CDR1 SGHTA, CDR2 FQGNSA. V was shortened by 2 bases and J by 2 bases, with 10 bases between the two germline ends. The CDR3 has 15 amino acids. CDR3 in amino acids: CASSLTGPAYNEQFF. In DNA, the CDR3 is TGTGCCAGCAGCTTAACGGGCCCTGCCTACAATGAGCAGTTCTTC.

V usage is TRBV28 and J usage is TRBJ1-2; 10 bases map to TRBD1. Germline CDR1 and CDR2: MDHEN and SYDVKM. The ends lost 10 bases at V and 1 base at J; junction bases unmatched: 9. The CDR3 length is 15 residues. As DNA, the CDR3 is TGTGCCACACTCTCGACAGGGGGCGGTAACTATGGCTACACCTTC. Amino acids: CATLSTGGGNYGYTF.

The chain employs TRBV19 and TRBJ2-1; D may be TRBD2 (6 bases). CDR1 LNHDA and CDR2 SQIVND come from the germline V gene (reference sequence). V was shortened by 5 bases and J by 7 bases, with 15 bases between the two germline ends. The CDR3 has 14 residues. The CDR3 bases are TGTGCCAGTAGTCCCCGGACTACTTTAAATGAGCAGTTCTTC. Its protein is CASSPRTTLNEQFF.

The chain links TRBV6-5 to TRBJ2-7; D is unresolved. Trimming took 5 bases from V and 6 from J, leaving 11 bases between them. Per germline, CDR1 MNHEY and CDR2 SVGAGI. The CDR3 runs to 12 residues. CDR3 DNA: TGTGCCAGCAGTAGTACAAGTGCCGAGCAGTACTTC. It specifies CASSSTSAEQYF.

This clone was recorded once. CDR3 in amino acids: CASSHPPGTGTAEQYF. The CDR3 region has the DNA TGTGCCAGCAGCCACCCTCCCGGGACAGGGACCGCCGAGCAGTACTTC. The chain recombines TRBV7-8 with TRBJ2-5; 9 nucleotides align to TRBD1. The end of the DNA is better explained by TRBJ2-7, so the J call may be wrong. The CDR3 runs 16 residues. The germline CDR1 and CDR2 sequences are SGHVS and FQNEAQ.

This clone has just one count. V is TRBV5-1 and J is TRBJ2-1; D unclear. This CDR3 comprises 16 residues. Between the trimmed V and J ends, which lost 0 bases and 2 bases, there was a span of 12 bases. Per germline, CDR1 SGHRS and CDR2 YFSETQ. This chain's CDR3 is CASSLELSRTYNEQFF. CDR3 nucleotide sequence: TGCGCCAGCAGCTTGGAGCTCAGCCGCACCTACAATGAGCAGTTCTTC.

The V call is TRBV5-4, the J call TRBJ1-1; 8 bases align to TRBD1. V lost 4 bases to trimming and J lost 1 base; unmatched junction nucleotides: 3. Germline values: CDR1 SGHNT, CDR2 YYREEE (reference sequence). The CDR3 has 14 residues. The CDR3 coding sequence is TGTGCCAGCAGCCCGGGACAGGCGAACACTGAAGCTTTCTTT. This gives the protein CASSPGQANTEAFF.

The chain has TRBV10-1 and TRBJ2-7; TRBD1 is a possible D gene (6 bases). This CDR3 comprises 14 residues. The germline CDR1 and CDR2 sequences are WNHNN and SYGVQD (reference sequence). Deletions cut 5 bases from V and 6 bases from J, with 17 bases between. The DNA of the CDR3 is TGCGCCAGCAGTCAACACCGGGACAAAACCGAGCAGTACTTC. It translates to CASSQHRDKTEQYF.

The chain employs TRBV29-1 and TRBJ1-4, with 9 bases fitting TRBD1. The CDR3 contains 14 residues. Germline V gene lookup returns CDR1 SQVTM and CDR2 ANQGSEA. With 5 bases clipped from V and 8 bases from J, the junction kept 9 bases outside the gene matches. CDR3 sequence (DNA): TGCAGCGTTAACACAGGGGGCAGAGGAGAAAAACTGTTTTTT. Translated, it gives CSVNTGGRGEKLFF.

This sequence joins TRBV2 and TRBJ2-6, with D unclear. V was cut by 5 bases and J by 2 bases, with 7 bases left in between. The CDR3 extends over 14 amino acids. In germline, CDR1 is SNHLY, CDR2 FYNNEI. The CDR3 loop reads CASSPLTGANVLTF. The DNA of the CDR3 is TGTGCCAGCAGTCCACTAACTGGGGCCAACGTCCTGACTTTC.

V is TRBV28 and J is TRBJ1-1, with a weak D call TRBD1 (6 bases). Germline assignment: CDR1 MDHEN and CDR2 SYDVKM. V was cut by 5 bases and J by 4 bases, with 20 bases left in between. The CDR3 has 16 residues. In nucleotides, the CDR3 is TGTGCCAGCAGTCCCGGACTACGCAGGGGAGTCACTGAAGCTTTCTTT. It codes for CASSPGLRRGVTEAFF.

The CDR3 nucleotides read TGTGCCAGCAGTGAAAACAGGGGGGAAAGGCCCCAGCATTTT. Encoded protein: CASSENRGERPQHF. The chain links TRBV2 to TRBJ1-5; 8 bases agree with TRBD1. This CDR3 region has 14 residues. J was trimmed by 9 bases and V by 2 bases; bases with no gene match: 6. The germline V gene has CDR1 SNHLY and CDR2 FYNNEI.

The chain has TRBV28 and TRBJ2-7; D possibly corresponds to TRBD1 (5 bases). Trimming took off 7 bases at V and 7 bases at J, with 23 bases between the two ends. CDR3 length equals 15 residues. Germline V gene data show CDR1 as MDHEN and CDR2 as SYDVKM. The CDR3 bases are TGTGCCAGCACCGCCCCAGTGGCAGGGAAAGAGGAGCAGTACTTC. Translation: CASTAPVAGKEEQYF.